These 25 T cell receptor beta chains originate from one sample sequenced in a study of shared T cell receptors in the human thymus. TCRdb's table, derived via immunoSEQ multiplex PCR, lists solely in-frame clones and lacks some. The sample consists of hundreds of thousands of clones, about 90% of them appearing once. This sample was also put to use in a study of human thymus T cells.

The sample consisted of thymocytes. The receptors stem from a boy in the first two years of life with a congenital heart defect.

V is TRBV28 and J is TRBJ1-1, with D possibly TRBD1 on 6 matching bases. The CDR3 sequence is 16 residues long. Between the trimmed V and J ends, which lost 6 bases and 1 base, there was a span of 18 bases. Germline V lookup: CDR1 MDHEN, CDR2 SYDVKM. The CDR3 region is CASRPGPGGANTEAFF. In nucleotides, the CDR3 is TGTGCCAGCAGGCCCGGGCCGGGGGGCGCGAACACTGAAGCTTTCTTT.

The rearrangement uses TRBV15 and TRBJ2-3; possibly TRBD1 for D (5 bases). This CDR3 is 15 amino acids long. CDR1 is LNHNV and CDR2 is YYDKDF in the germline V gene (reference sequence). The germline V and J ends were trimmed by 7 bases and 3 bases, with 17 bases remaining between them. DNA for the CDR3: TGTGCCACCAAGGGGTACTCCAGCAAAACAGATACGCAGTATTTT. Translated: CATKGYSSKTDTQYF. Complete variable domain (other parts from reference TRBV15 and TRBJ2-3): DAMVIQNPRYQVTQFGKPVTLSCSQTLNHNVMYWYQQKSSQAPKLLFHYYDKDFNNEADTPDNFQSRRPNTSFCFLDIRSPGLGDTAMYLCATKGYSSKTDTQYFGPGTRLTVL.

The sample holds one count of this clone. This chain uses TRBV6-5 with TRBJ2-1, with TRBD2 matching 7 bases. The ends lost 2 bases at V and 1 base at J; junction bases unmatched: 2. Germline values: CDR1 MNHEY, CDR2 SVGAGI. This CDR3 comprises 15 residues. The CDR3 region is CASSYLADSYNEQFF. CDR3 coding DNA: TGTGCCAGCAGTTACCTAGCGGATTCCTACAATGAGCAGTTCTTC.

The chain links TRBV28 to TRBJ1-1; no clear D. Deletions cut 2 bases from V and 2 bases from J, with 9 bases between. Germline V gene sequence: CDR1 MDHEN, CDR2 SYDVKM. The CDR3 is made up of 14 amino acids. The CDR3 here is CASSLNPLNTEAFF. The CDR3 bases are TGTGCCAGCAGTTTAAATCCTTTAAACACTGAAGCTTTCTTT.

The DNA of the CDR3 is TGTGCCACACACAAGACTCCTAGCGGGAGGGCCTTTTCTGGGCAGTTCTTC. Translating gives CATHKTPSGRAFSGQFF. The rearrangement joins TRBV19 to TRBJ2-1, with TRBD2 matching 12 bases. V lost 10 bases, J lost 12 bases, and 22 bases stayed unmatched. The length of the CDR3 is 17 residues. CDR1 and CDR2 (germline): LNHDA, SQIVND (reference sequence). The variable domain in full, completed from reference TRBV19 and TRBJ2-1, reads DGGITQSPKYLFRKEGQNVTLSCEQNLNHDAMYWYRQDPGQGLRLIYYSQIVNDFQKGDIAEGYSVSREKKESFPLTVTSAQKNPTAFYLCATHKTPSGRAFSGQFFGPGTRLTVL.

This rearrangement joins TRBV7-2 to TRBJ2-3; no clear D. The germline CDR1 and CDR2 sequences are SGHTA and FQGNSA. The CDR3 has 15 residues. Trimming pared 5 bases from V and 2 bases from J, leaving 14 bases between. The CDR3: CASSNSVEHTDTQYF. In DNA, the CDR3 is TGTGCCAGCAGCAACAGTGTCGAGCACACAGATACGCAGTATTTT.

The rearrangement uses TRBV27 and TRBJ2-7; 10 bases agree with TRBD1. Germline V CDR1 and CDR2: MNHEY, SMNVEV (reference sequence). V shed 7 bases, J shed 5 bases, and the junction held 17 bases outside the gene matches. CDR3 length: 17 residues. CDR3 protein: CASTSPRDRGLRDEQYF. The CDR3, as DNA: TGTGCCAGCACGTCCCCCCGGGACAGGGGCCTAAGGGACGAGCAGTACTTC.

In this sample, this clone turned up a few times. V gene TRBV9 combines with J gene TRBJ2-3, with 12 bases fitting TRBD1. This CDR3 spans 16 amino acids. Germline loops: CDR1 SGDLS, CDR2 YYNGEE. V was clipped by 3 bases and J by 7 bases; unmatched bases: 9. CDR3 coding DNA: TGTGCCAGCAGCGCTACTCCGGGACAGGGGGCTTATACGCAGTATTTT. This sequence encodes CASSATPGQGAYTQYF.

This clone was counted a few times. The chain uses TRBV18 and TRBJ1-4, with 7 nucleotides matching TRBD1. The CDR3 runs 16 residues. J lost 5 bases, V lost 6 bases, and 12 bases had no gene match. Germline CDR1 and CDR2: KGHSH and LQKENI. In nucleotides, the CDR3 is TGTGCCAGCTCGCACCACAGGGGATTTCCCAATGAAAAACTGTTTTTT. Residues: CASSHHRGFPNEKLFF.

This clone appeared once. The chain employs TRBV27 and TRBJ2-4; TRBD2 matches at 9 bases. The CDR3 is made up of 14 amino acids. Unmatched junction bases numbered 7, after V lost 6 bases and J lost 7 bases. In germline, CDR1 is MNHEY, CDR2 SMNVEV (reference sequence). Here the CDR3 reads CASSSRGGANIQYF. The CDR3 DNA follows: TGTGCCAGCAGCTCGCGGGGGGGCGCGAACATTCAGTACTTC.

This clone was observed a few times. This sequence joins TRBV6-1 and TRBJ2-1; D ambiguous. The CDR3 covers 13 residues. Germline CDR1 is MNHNS and CDR2 is SASEGT. The V and J ends lost 7 bases and 6 bases respectively, with 13 bases between them. The DNA of the CDR3 is TGTGCCAGCATAACAGAACTCGGCAATGAGCAGTTCTTC. Encoded protein: CASITELGNEQFF.

The chain has TRBV7-6 and TRBJ2-7, with 9 bases matching TRBD2. V gave up 6 bases and J gave up 1 base; unmatched junction bases: 13. The CDR3 runs to 17 residues. CDR1 is SGHVS and CDR2 is FNYEAQ in the germline V gene. The CDR3 region has the DNA TGTGCCAGCAGTCCTTCAGGGGGAGCGGGGGGTTCCTACGAGCAGTACTTC. Translation gives CASSPSGGAGGSYEQYF.

The chain employs TRBV12-5 and TRBJ2-3; perhaps TRBD2 as D (5 bases). V lost 7 bases, J lost 7 bases, and 18 bases lay in between. CDR1 LGHNT and CDR2 FRNRAP come from the germline V gene. The CDR3 sequence is 14 residues long. The CDR3 region has the DNA TGTGCTAGTGCCCCGGTTACGGGGAGTCATACGCAGTATTTT. Its protein is CASAPVTGSHTQYF.

This clone was seen once. This chain joins TRBV15 and TRBJ1-6; 8 bases map to TRBD1. Germline assignment: CDR1 LNHNV and CDR2 YYDKDF (reference sequence). The V and J ends lost 5 bases and 1 base, in that order; junction bases with no gene match: 7. The length of the CDR3 is 17 residues. The CDR3 bases are TGTGCCACCAGCGGCAGGGGGCGCGGGTCCTATAATTCACCCCTCCACTTT. Residues: CATSGRGRGSYNSPLHF.

V and J are TRBV27 and TRBJ2-7, with 7 bases fitting TRBD2. V shed 2 bases, J shed 1 base, and the junction held 17 bases outside the gene matches. The CDR3 runs to 19 residues. In germline, CDR1 is MNHEY, CDR2 SMNVEV (reference sequence). Written as DNA, the CDR3 is TGTGCCAGCAGTTTAACCCGCGGGAGAAAAAGCGGTACATCCTACGAGCAGTACTTC. Its translation is CASSLTRGRKSGTSYEQYF.

The genes are TRBV5-4 and TRBJ2-1; D perhaps matches TRBD1 (6 bases). This CDR3 has 15 amino acids. Between the trimmed V and J ends, which lost 1 base and 7 bases, there was a span of 15 bases. Germline CDR1 reads SGHNT; CDR2 reads YYREEE (reference sequence). CDR3 nucleotides: TGTGCCAGCAGCTTGATTCTGGGGGCGATGAATGAGCAGTTCTTC. This translates into CASSLILGAMNEQFF. The variable domain in full, with the rest retrieved from reference TRBV5-4 and TRBJ2-1, is ETGVTQSPTHLIKTRGQQVTLRCSSQSGHNTVSWYQQALGQGPQFIFQYYREEENGRGNFPPRFSGLQFPNYSSELNVNALELDDSALYLCASSLILGAMNEQFFGPGTRLTVL.

The chain recombines TRBV10-2 with TRBJ2-2; TRBD2 matches at 7 bases. The junction had 8 bases not matched to a gene; V was cut back by 1 base and J by 3 bases. The CDR3 loop spans 17 amino acids. Germline CDR1 WSHSY, CDR2 SAAADI. CDR3 coding DNA: TGCGCCAGCAGTGAGTTGTTGCGGGAGAGGGACACCGGGGAGCTGTTTTTT. Translation gives CASSELLRERDTGELFF.

This clone is a singleton in its sample. The rearrangement uses TRBV4-1 and TRBJ2-1; possibly TRBD2 for D (5 bases). CDR3 length equals 17 residues. CDR1 and CDR2 (germline): MGHRA, YSYEKL. V lost 2 bases and J 0 bases, leaving 14 bases between the germline ends. CDR3 coding DNA: TGCGCCAGCAGCCAAACCCTTACTAGAAGCTCCTACAATGAGCAGTTCTTC. It specifies CASSQTLTRSSYNEQFF.

The V call is TRBV15, the J call TRBJ1-3; 9 nucleotides line up with TRBD1. The CDR3 totals 17 residues. Germline CDR1 reads LNHNV; CDR2 reads YYDKDF (reference sequence). The V and J ends lost 3 bases and 7 bases, in that order; junction bases with no gene match: 13. The CDR3 region has the DNA TGTGCCACCAGCAGCAAAAGACAGGGGGACTTAGGGAACACCATATATTTT. Translation: CATSSKRQGDLGNTIYF.

The CDR3 here is CASSPQAGTGEPYTEAFF. The CDR3, as DNA: TGTGCCAGCAGCCCCCAGGCGGGGACAGGGGAACCTTACACTGAAGCTTTCTTT. The chain has TRBV7-9 and TRBJ1-1; 10 bases are a match to TRBD1. The germline V gene encodes CDR1 SEHNR and CDR2 FQNEAQ (reference sequence). V lost 5 bases to trimming and J lost 3 bases; unmatched junction nucleotides: 15. There are 18 residues in the CDR3. The full variable domain, completed using reference TRBV7-9 and TRBJ1-1, is DTGVSQNPRHKITKRGQNVTFRCDPISEHNRLYWYRQTLGQGPEFLTYFQNEAQLEKSRLLSDRFSAERPKGSFSTLEIQRTEQGDSAMYLCASSPQAGTGEPYTEAFFGQGTRLTVV.

CDR3 DNA: TGTGCCAGCAGCTTGAGGACAGGGCCCATGAACACTGAAGCTTTCTTT. Its translation is CASSLRTGPMNTEAFF. This chain links TRBV5-8 with TRBJ1-1; 8 bases line up with TRBD1. The junction had 5 bases not matched to a gene; V was cut back by 1 base and J by 0 bases. This CDR3 is 16 amino acids long. Germline-derived CDR1 and CDR2 are SGHTS and YDEGEE. Full variable domain (outside the CDR3, taken from reference TRBV5-8 and TRBJ1-1): EAGVTQSPTHLIKTRGQQATLRCSPISGHTSVYWYQQALGLGLQFLLWYDEGEERNRGNFPPRFSGRQFPNYSSELNVNALELEDSALYLCASSLRTGPMNTEAFFGQGTRLTVV.

The gene calls are TRBV27 and TRBJ1-2; tentative D call: TRBD1 (6 bases). CDR3 length: 12 residues. Germline values: CDR1 MNHEY, CDR2 SMNVEV (reference sequence). V was trimmed by 6 bases and J by 8 bases, leaving 13 bases between them. The CDR3 nucleotides read TGTGCCAGCAGACCTGCAGGGGAGGGCTACACCTTC. This encodes CASRPAGEGYTF.

This chain joins TRBV15 and TRBJ2-3; the D gene is possibly TRBD2 (6 bases). The germline V and J ends were trimmed by 1 base and 2 bases, with 13 bases remaining between them. Germline lookup yields CDR1 LNHNV and CDR2 YYDKDF (reference sequence). This CDR3 comprises 16 residues. CDR3 coding DNA: TGTGCCACCAGCAGAGGCCCAAGGGACTCCACAGATACGCAGTATTTT. Amino acids: CATSRGPRDSTDTQYF.

This CDR3 is CAIAGSPPNQGNTEAFF. CDR3 nucleotides: TGTGCCATCGCAGGCTCCCCCCCGAATCAGGGGAACACTGAAGCTTTCTTT. This chain connects TRBV10-3 to TRBJ1-1; weak D call: TRBD1 (5 bases). CDR1 is ENHRY, CDR2 SYGVKD, per germline. This CDR3 region has 17 residues. V gave up 8 bases and J gave up 1 base, with 23 bases separating them.

This chain joins TRBV4-1 and TRBJ2-4; 7 bases fit TRBD2. Germline V gene data show CDR1 as MGHRA and CDR2 as YSYEKL. The CDR3 covers 18 residues. V shed 1 base and J 1 base; nucleotides not matched to a gene: 10. The CDR3 protein is CASSQGLRLAPAKNIQYF. The CDR3 DNA reads as TGCGCCAGCAGCCAAGGGTTGAGACTAGCCCCTGCCAAAAACATTCAGTACTTC.